A selection of T cell receptor beta chains follows, all from one sample in a study of T cell repertoires in cytomegalovirus infection. These TCRs are of unknown antigen specificity. Each CDR3 protein is one row after TCRdb ran MiXCR on the reads. This table holds about 770,000 distinct CDR3 sequences, roughly 29% found once. The sample in question was cultured CD8+ T cells from PBMCs, obtained from culture after CMV antigen stimulation. These TCRs come from a human donor in good health (CMV status not recorded). Some clones in this sample may be carry-over from other donors' samples. Both conserved end residues are part of each CDR3. Fields, in order: V gene, J gene, D gene, clone size, CDR3 DNA, CDR3 protein. The D gene is left open where the match is weak. Size is omitted from some rows. Given values are once, few, many or a class for expanded clones.

V gene: TRBV27
J gene: TRBJ1-6
D gene: .
clone size: few
CDR3 DNA: TGTGCCAGCAGTTTACCGGGACAAGGATCACCCCTCCACTTT
CDR3 protein: CASSLPGQGSPLHF

V gene: TRBV4-3
J gene: TRBJ2-1
D gene: TRBD1
clone size: .
CDR3 DNA: TGCGCCAGCAGCCCAGGGACAGGGTCTGAGATACGTCACAATGAGCAGTTCTTC
CDR3 protein: CASSPGTGSEIRHNEQFF

V gene: TRBV27
J gene: TRBJ1-2
D gene: .
clone size: .
CDR3 DNA: TGTGCCAGCAGTTCCCTGGGCAGCTATGGCTACACCTTC
CDR3 protein: CASSSLGSYGYTF

V gene: TRBV12-3/TRBV12-4
J gene: TRBJ1-1
D gene: .
clone size: .
CDR3 DNA: TGTGCCAGCAGCCAGTACGAAGGGATGAACACTGAAGCTTTCTTT
CDR3 protein: CASSQYEGMNTEAFF

V gene: TRBV7-8
J gene: TRBJ1-5
D gene: TRBD1
clone size: .
CDR3 DNA: TGTGCCAGCAGCTTAACCCCCGGGACAGGCAATCAGCCCCAGCATTTT
CDR3 protein: CASSLTPGTGNQPQHF

V gene: TRBV20-1
J gene: TRBJ1-1
D gene: .
clone size: once
CDR3 DNA: TGCAGTGCTAGAGGGGACATAAACATGAACACTGAAGCTTTCTTT
CDR3 protein: CSARGDINMNTEAFF

V gene: TRBV7-2
J gene: TRBJ2-1
D gene: TRBD2
clone size: many
CDR3 DNA: TGTGCCAGCAGCGCCAGGACTAGCGGGGGGGCGGTCTACAATGAGCAGTTCTTC
CDR3 protein: CASSARTSGGAVYNEQFF

V gene: TRBV7-9
J gene: TRBJ1-4
D gene: TRBD1
clone size: .
CDR3 DNA: TGTGCCAGCAGCCCCCATCAGGGGGGAGAGCGGGAAAAACTGTTTTTT
CDR3 protein: CASSPHQGGEREKLFF

V gene: TRBV6-5
J gene: TRBJ1-1
D gene: .
clone size: .
CDR3 DNA: TGTGCCAGCAGTTACCGACAACCAGGGCTGGTGTTGACTGAAGCTTTCTTT
CDR3 protein: CASSYRQPGLVLTEAFF

V gene: TRBV12-3/TRBV12-4
J gene: TRBJ2-5
D gene: TRBD2
clone size: few
CDR3 DNA: TGTGCCAGCAGTTCGGCGGGGGGTTACCAAGAGACCCAGTACTTC
CDR3 protein: CASSSAGGYQETQYF

V gene: TRBV4-1
J gene: TRBJ2-7
D gene: .
clone size: .
CDR3 DNA: TGCGCCAGCAGCCCCGGGACTCAAAAGCAGTACTTC
CDR3 protein: CASSPGTQKQYF

V gene: TRBV6-2/TRBV6-3
J gene: TRBJ1-5
D gene: .
clone size: .
CDR3 DNA: TGTGCCAGCAGTTACACCCTAAGGAATCAGCCCCAGCATTTT
CDR3 protein: CASSYTLRNQPQHF

V gene: TRBV5-6
J gene: TRBJ2-1
D gene: .
clone size: many
CDR3 DNA: TGTGCCAGCAGCTTTGATTGGGGTCGGGCGGTTAACAATGAGCAGTTCTTC
CDR3 protein: CASSFDWGRAVNNEQFF

V gene: TRBV10-3
J gene: TRBJ2-7
D gene: .
clone size: .
CDR3 DNA: TGTGCCATCACTGTGACAGACTCCTACGAGCAGTACTTC
CDR3 protein: CAITVTDSYEQYF

V gene: TRBV11-3
J gene: TRBJ2-2
D gene: .
clone size: few
CDR3 DNA: TGTGCCAGCAGCCCAGGGCCCAGCACGAACACCGGGGAGCTGTTTTTT
CDR3 protein: CASSPGPSTNTGELFF

V gene: TRBV7-4
J gene: TRBJ2-7
D gene: .
clone size: .
CDR3 DNA: TGTGCCAGCAGCCCGACAGGCGTCTCCTACGAGCAGTACTTC
CDR3 protein: CASSPTGVSYEQYF

V gene: TRBV24-1
J gene: TRBJ2-2
D gene: TRBD1
clone size: few
CDR3 DNA: TGTGCCACCAGCTCTTCAGGACAGGGGGCTTACACCGGGGAGCTGTTTTTT
CDR3 protein: CATSSSGQGAYTGELFF

V gene: TRBV5-5
J gene: TRBJ1-6
D gene: .
clone size: .
CDR3 DNA: TGTGCCAGCATCTCGGGCAGGGGCTATAATTCACCCCTCCACTTT
CDR3 protein: CASISGRGYNSPLHF

V gene: TRBV5-4
J gene: TRBJ2-1
D gene: .
clone size: .
CDR3 DNA: TGTGCTGGGCATAGCTCCTACAATGAGCAGTTCTTC
CDR3 protein: CAGHSSYNEQFF

V gene: TRBV27
J gene: TRBJ2-2
D gene: .
clone size: .
CDR3 DNA: TGTGCCAGCAGTTTATCGGCCGGTCCAGGTTACACCGGGGAGCTGTTTTTT
CDR3 protein: CASSLSAGPGYTGELFF

V gene: TRBV4-3
J gene: TRBJ1-2
D gene: .
clone size: .
CDR3 DNA: TGCGCCAGCAGCCAAGACTGGCAGATAACCCATAACTATGGCTACACCTTC
CDR3 protein: CASSQDWQITHNYGYTF

V gene: TRBV27
J gene: TRBJ2-3
D gene: .
clone size: few
CDR3 DNA: TGTGCCAGCAGTCCCATTATCACAGATACGCAGTATTTT
CDR3 protein: CASSPIITDTQYF

V gene: TRBV5-1
J gene: TRBJ1-2
D gene: TRBD1
clone size: .
CDR3 DNA: TGCGCCAGCAGCCCCCGGACAGGGGCCTACACCTTC
CDR3 protein: CASSPRTGAYTF

V gene: TRBV27
J gene: TRBJ2-1
D gene: .
clone size: few
CDR3 DNA: TGTGCCAGCAGCCCCGGACACCCTGAGCAGTTCTTC
CDR3 protein: CASSPGHPEQFF

V gene: TRBV7-2
J gene: TRBJ1-6
D gene: TRBD1
clone size: .
CDR3 DNA: TGTGCCAGCAGCTTAGGGGACAGTTACTATAATTCACCCCTCCACTTT
CDR3 protein: CASSLGDSYYNSPLHF

V gene: TRBV7-2
J gene: TRBJ2-5
D gene: .
clone size: few
CDR3 DNA: TGTGCCAGCAGCTTAAAATCAACAGTAAACCAAGAGACCCAGTACTTC
CDR3 protein: CASSLKSTVNQETQYF

V gene: TRBV7-9
J gene: TRBJ2-3
D gene: .
clone size: many
CDR3 DNA: TGTGCCAGCAGCCAGCTCCGAGGGGAGGGGGACACAGATACGCAGTATTTT
CDR3 protein: CASSQLRGEGDTDTQYF

V gene: TRBV3-1
J gene: TRBJ2-3
D gene: TRBD1
clone size: once
CDR3 DNA: TGTGCCAGCAGCCAAAACCCCGGGACAGGGACCACAGATACGCAGTATTTT
CDR3 protein: CASSQNPGTGTTDTQYF

V gene: TRBV4-1
J gene: TRBJ2-7
D gene: TRBD2
clone size: .
CDR3 DNA: TGCGCCAGCAGCCACCCCAGCGGAGCGGGGGGGCTCGAGCAGTACTTC
CDR3 protein: CASSHPSGAGGLEQYF

V gene: TRBV27
J gene: TRBJ1-1
D gene: .
clone size: .
CDR3 DNA: TGTGCCAGCATCCCTCGGTACGGTGAAGCTTTCTTT
CDR3 protein: CASIPRYGEAFF

V gene: TRBV29-1
J gene: TRBJ1-3
D gene: .
clone size: .
CDR3 DNA: TGCAGCGTCGACGGCGGGGGCGCCGGATCGGATTTT
CDR3 protein: CSVDGGGAGSDF

V gene: TRBV7-2
J gene: TRBJ2-1
D gene: .
clone size: many
CDR3 DNA: TGTGCCAGCAGCTTAGAGGGTGTTAATGAGCAGTTCTTC
CDR3 protein: CASSLEGVNEQFF

V gene: TRBV19
J gene: TRBJ1-1
D gene: .
clone size: .
CDR3 DNA: TGTGCCAGTAGTCCCCCCAAGCGGGACACTGAAGCTTTCTTT
CDR3 protein: CASSPPKRDTEAFF

V gene: TRBV12-3/TRBV12-4
J gene: TRBJ1-1
D gene: .
clone size: few
CDR3 DNA: TGTGCCAGCAGTCCTCATGGCGGCACTGAAGCTTTCTTT
CDR3 protein: CASSPHGGTEAFF

V gene: TRBV19
J gene: TRBJ2-2
D gene: TRBD2
clone size: few
CDR3 DNA: TGTGCCAGTAGTATAAGCGGGGGCCCTAACACCGGGGAGCTGTTTTTT
CDR3 protein: CASSISGGPNTGELFF